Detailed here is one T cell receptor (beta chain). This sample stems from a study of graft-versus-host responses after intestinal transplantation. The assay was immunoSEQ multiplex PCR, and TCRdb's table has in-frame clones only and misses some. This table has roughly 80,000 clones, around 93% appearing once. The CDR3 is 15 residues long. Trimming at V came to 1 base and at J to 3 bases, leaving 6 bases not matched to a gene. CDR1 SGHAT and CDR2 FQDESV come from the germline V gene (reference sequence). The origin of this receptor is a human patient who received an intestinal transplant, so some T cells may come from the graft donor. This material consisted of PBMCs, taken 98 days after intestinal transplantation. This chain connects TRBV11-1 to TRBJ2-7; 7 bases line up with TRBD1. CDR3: CASSLVTGTVYEQYF. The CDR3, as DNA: TGTGCCAGCAGCTTAGTTACCGGGACAGTCTACGAGCAGTACTTC.